Listed below are T cell receptor beta chains from one sample, sequenced in a study of cytomegalovirus exposure and HLA in healthy donors. Sequencing used immunoSEQ multiplex PCR; TCRdb keeps in-frame clones, though not all of them. The data hold tens of thousands of clones, with 7.6% observed a single time. Sequenced: PBMCs. The receptors here all came from a man aged 50 or older in good health and CMV-seronegative. Both conserved end residues are part of each CDR3. The D gene is left open where the match is weak. Clone sizes are given selectively: once, few, many, or a class where the clone is expanded.

abundance	d_gene	j_gene	v_gene	CDR3aa	CDR3nt
-	-	TRBJ1-1	TRBV19	CASRLQGRYTEAFF	TGTGCCAGTAGGCTACAGGGTAGGTACACTGAAGCTTTCTTT
-	TRBD1	TRBJ1-5	TRBV10-3	CAISESRLLVGQGNSGNQPQHF	TGTGCCATCAGTGAGTCGAGGCTCTTAGTCGGACAGGGGAATAGTGGCAATCAGCCCCAGCATTTT
-	TRBD1	TRBJ1-1	TRBV6-5	CASSWDRWNTEAFF	TGTGCCAGCAGTTGGGACAGGTGGAACACTGAAGCTTTCTTT
few	-	TRBJ1-2	TRBV7-9	CASSPVRVGYGYTF	TGTGCCAGCAGCCCGGTGCGGGTTGGCTATGGCTACACCTTC
few	-	TRBJ2-3	TRBV7-2	CASSSQGDSTDTQYF	TGTGCCAGCAGCTCCCAAGGGGATAGCACAGATACGCAGTATTTT
few	-	TRBJ2-3	TRBV7-8	CASSLQYTQYF	TGTGCCAGCAGCCTACAGTATACGCAGTATTTT
-	-	TRBJ2-1	TRBV19	CASSVDGDSYNEQFF	TGTGCCAGTAGTGTTGACGGAGACTCCTACAATGAGCAGTTCTTC
once	TRBD1	TRBJ1-2	TRBV28	CASSWTGAFYGYTF	TGTGCCAGCAGCTGGACAGGAGCCTTCTATGGCTACACCTTC
-	-	TRBJ2-7	TRBV4-3	CASSQENRGFYEQYF	TGCGCCAGCAGCCAAGAGAATAGAGGGTTCTACGAGCAGTACTTC
few	-	TRBJ1-2	TRBV28	CASSLAGGYYGYTF	TGTGCCAGCAGTTTAGCGGGGGGCTACTATGGCTACACCTTC
-	TRBD1	TRBJ2-7	TRBV5-1	CASSQTRDSLSYEQYF	TGCGCCAGCAGCCAGACCCGGGACAGCCTCTCCTACGAGCAGTACTTC
few	TRBD1	TRBJ1-2	TRBV7-2	CASSLGGTGPLLIYGYTF	TGTGCCAGCAGCTTAGGGGGGACAGGCCCTTTATTAATTTATGGCTACACCTTC
-	-	TRBJ1-2	TRBV27	CASSLVAGLEGYTF	TGTGCCAGCAGTTTAGTGGCAGGCCTTGAGGGCTACACCTTC
few	-	TRBJ2-3	TRBV6-5	CASSFGGGDTDTQYF	TGTGCCAGCAGCTTCGGAGGGGGGGACACAGATACGCAGTATTTT
few	-	TRBJ1-5	TRBV5-6	CASSLALADQPQHF	TGTGCCAGCAGCTTGGCCTTGGCGGATCAGCCCCAGCATTTT
few	-	TRBJ2-5	TRBV6-6	CASSGQGARTQYF	TGTGCCAGCAGCGGGCAAGGGGCGCGGACCCAGTACTTC
few	-	TRBJ1-3	TRBV4-2	CASSPPEGSGNTIYF	TGTGCCAGCAGCCCCCCCGAGGGTTCTGGAAACACCATATATTTT
-	-	TRBJ1-4	TRBV28	CASKVRVNEKLFF	TGTGCCAGCAAGGTCAGGGTTAACGAAAAACTGTTTTTT
-	TRBD1	TRBJ2-5	TRBV6-1	CASSAYQGARETQYF	TGTGCCAGCAGTGCGTACCAGGGGGCGCGAGAGACCCAGTACTTC
few	-	TRBJ2-5	TRBV28	CASSLPSKETQYF	TGTGCCAGCAGTTTGCCGAGCAAAGAGACCCAGTACTTC
-	-	TRBJ1-2	TRBV23-1	CASSRFRGRSNYGYTF	TGCGCCAGCAGTCGGTTCAGGGGAAGGTCTAACTATGGCTACACCTTC
few	TRBD2	TRBJ2-1	TRBV19	CASSILAGLSYNEQFF	TGTGCCAGTAGTATTCTAGCGGGACTCTCCTACAATGAGCAGTTCTTC
few	-	TRBJ1-3	TRBV7-6	CASSSSSGNTIYF	TGTGCCAGCAGCTCCAGCTCTGGAAACACCATATATTTT
few	-	TRBJ2-1	TRBV5-1	CASSLAGEPYNEQFF	TGCGCCAGCAGCTTGGCCGGAGAGCCGTACAATGAGCAGTTCTTC
-	TRBD2	TRBJ2-3	TRBV7-9	CASSPPSGDLDTQYF	TGTGCCAGCAGCCCCCCTAGCGGGGACCTGGATACGCAGTATTTT
-	-	TRBJ2-1	TRBV21-1	CASSKFSPGTMTTNEQFF	TGTGCCAGCAGCAAATTTTCCCCCGGGACAATGACAACGAATGAGCAGTTCTTC
few	TRBD1	TRBJ2-7	TRBV27	CASSPTGGGGPYEQYF	TGTGCCAGCAGTCCTACAGGGGGCGGAGGTCCCTACGAGCAGTACTTC
-	TRBD1	TRBJ1-2	TRBV5-1	CASSSGGGGYTF	TGCGCCAGCAGCTCAGGGGGCGGCGGCTACACCTTC
few	TRBD1	TRBJ2-7	TRBV5-1	CASSLGTGGLYEQYF	TGCGCCAGCAGCCTAGGGACAGGAGGTCTTTACGAGCAGTACTTC
few	-	TRBJ2-7	TRBV21-1	CGAPPGARTYEQYF	TGTGGAGCGCCCCCAGGGGCTAGAACCTACGAGCAGTACTTC
-	-	TRBJ2-4	TRBV23-1	CASSQSEGSIQYF	TGCGCCAGCAGTCAATCGGAGGGAAGCATTCAGTACTTC
few	-	TRBJ2-6	TRBV7-2	CASSHLVPGVSGANVLTF	TGTGCCAGCAGCCACTTAGTTCCGGGAGTATCAGGGGCCAACGTCCTGACTTTC
-	TRBD1	TRBJ2-1	TRBV6-5	CASRADRGSYNEQFF	TGTGCCAGCAGAGCGGACAGGGGGTCCTACAATGAGCAGTTCTTC
once	-	TRBJ1-4	TRBV19	CASSIGAARNEKLFF	TGTGCCAGTAGTATTGGGGCAGCTCGAAATGAAAAACTGTTTTTT
-	TRBD1	TRBJ1-1	TRBV19	CASSFGQGFTEAFF	TGTGCCAGTAGTTTCGGACAGGGGTTCACTGAAGCTTTCTTT